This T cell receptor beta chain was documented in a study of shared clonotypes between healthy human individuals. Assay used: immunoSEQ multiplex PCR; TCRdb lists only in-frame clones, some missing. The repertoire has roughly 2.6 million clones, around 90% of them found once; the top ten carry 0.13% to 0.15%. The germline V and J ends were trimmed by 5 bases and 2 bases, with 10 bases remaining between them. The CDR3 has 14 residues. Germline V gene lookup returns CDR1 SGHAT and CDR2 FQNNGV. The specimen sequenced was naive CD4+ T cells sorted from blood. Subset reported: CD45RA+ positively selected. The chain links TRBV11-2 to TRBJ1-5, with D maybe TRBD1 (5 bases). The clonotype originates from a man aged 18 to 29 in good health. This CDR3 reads CASSHGGGNQPQHF. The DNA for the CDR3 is TGTGCCAGCAGCCATGGGGGGGGCAATCAGCCCCAGCATTTT.